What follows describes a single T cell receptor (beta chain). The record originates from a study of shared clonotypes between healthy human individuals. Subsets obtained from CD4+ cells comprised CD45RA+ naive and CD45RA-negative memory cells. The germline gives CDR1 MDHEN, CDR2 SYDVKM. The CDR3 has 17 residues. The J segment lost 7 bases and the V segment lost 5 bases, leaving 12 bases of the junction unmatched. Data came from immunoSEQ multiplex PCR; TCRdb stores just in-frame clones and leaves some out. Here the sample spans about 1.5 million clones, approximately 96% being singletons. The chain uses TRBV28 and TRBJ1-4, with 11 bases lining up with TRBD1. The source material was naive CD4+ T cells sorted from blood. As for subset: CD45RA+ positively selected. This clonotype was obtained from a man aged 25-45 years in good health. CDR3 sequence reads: CASSKYRWGTGGEKLFF. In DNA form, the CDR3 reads TGTGCCAGCAGTAAATATCGTTGGGGGACAGGGGGTGAAAAACTGTTTTTT.